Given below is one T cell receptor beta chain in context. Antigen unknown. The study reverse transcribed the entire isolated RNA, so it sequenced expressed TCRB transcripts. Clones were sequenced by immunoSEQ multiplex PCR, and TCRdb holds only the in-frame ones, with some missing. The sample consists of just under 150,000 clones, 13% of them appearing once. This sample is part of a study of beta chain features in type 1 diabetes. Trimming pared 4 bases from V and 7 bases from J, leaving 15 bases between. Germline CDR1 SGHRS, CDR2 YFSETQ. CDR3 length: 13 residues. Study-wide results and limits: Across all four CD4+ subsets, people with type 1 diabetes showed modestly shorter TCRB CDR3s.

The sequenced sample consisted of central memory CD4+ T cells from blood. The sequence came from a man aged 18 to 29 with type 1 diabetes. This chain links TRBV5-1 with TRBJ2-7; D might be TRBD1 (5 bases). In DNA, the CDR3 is TGCGCCAGCAGCACGACAGATACCGGGGAGCAGTACTTC. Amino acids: CASSTTDTGEQYF.